Sequencing of this T cell receptor beta chain was carried out in a study of blood T cell repertoires in COVID-19. At the level of the study: The study drew acute and convalescent COVID-19 samples from the United States, Italy and Spain. Sources were T cells, B-cell-depleted T cells, or PBMCs; the material itself was cDNA or gDNA.

Trimming took 5 bases from V and 3 from J, leaving 14 bases between them. The germline V gene encodes CDR1 MNHEY and CDR2 SVGAGI. The CDR3 runs to 15 residues. In the authors' workflow: How many nucleated cells were present was estimated from reference gene primer amplification. Method: immunoSEQ multiplex PCR; TCRdb's copy keeps in-frame clones and lacks some. That table furnishes V, J and clone size, whereas the DNA furnished D and trimming. This sample has fewer than 150,000 clones; less than 90% occur once, and the top ten carry about 8%. What was sequenced was peripheral blood. The sequence was obtained from a man in his sixties or seventies who had recovered from COVID-19. The chain has TRBV6-5 and TRBJ1-3; tentatively, D is TRBD1 (5 bases). CDR3 sequence reads: CASSRATGGGNTIYF. CDR3 DNA sequence: TGTGCCAGCAGTCGAGCAACGGGGGGTGGAAACACCATATATTTT.